What follows are 17 T cell receptor beta chains derived from one specimen sequenced in a study of beta chain features in type 1 diabetes. Study-level points and caveats: Within each of all four CD4+ subsets, Type 1 diabetes patients had TCRB CDR3s that were moderately but significantly shorter.

These receptors have no known antigen. The sequenced template was cDNA made from the entire isolated RNA. Libraries were prepared by immunoSEQ multiplex PCR; TCRdb keeps only in-frame clonotypes and omits some of them. Counted here are some 370,000 clones, around 9.6% occurring once; the ten biggest clones make up 0.55% to 0.75%. Sequencing was done on a sample of central memory CD4+ T cells from blood. Receptors were obtained from a man younger than 45 with type 1 diabetes.

This clone was detected a few times. V is TRBV28 and J is TRBJ1-1; D may be TRBD1 (5 bases). This CDR3 is 12 amino acids long. V lost 8 bases and J 4 bases, leaving 11 bases between the germline ends. The V gene's germline CDR1 is MDHEN and CDR2 SYDVKM. The CDR3 DNA reads as TGTGCCAGCCGGGGGGGAGGCACTGAAGCTTTCTTT. The encoded protein is CASRGGGTEAFF. Full variable domain (remainder filled in from reference TRBV28 and TRBJ1-1): DVKVTQSSRYLVKRTGEKVFLECVQDMDHENMFWYRQDPGLGLRLIYFSYDVKMKEKGDIPEGYSVSREKKERFSLILESASTNQTSMYLCASRGGGTEAFFGQGTRLTVV.

This chain connects TRBV10-2 to TRBJ2-7, with D perhaps matching TRBD1 or TRBD2 (5 bases each). This CDR3 has 14 amino acids. Germline V CDR1 and CDR2: WSHSY, SAAADI. The V gene lost 8 bases and the J gene lost 0 bases, with 14 bases spanning the gap. CDR3 DNA: TGCGCCAGCGGCCGGGACGTTGCCTCCTACGAGCAGTACTTC. Its translation: CASGRDVASYEQYF.

The V and J genes are TRBV7-9 and TRBJ2-2; 9 bases match TRBD1. V lost 6 bases and J lost 6; bases outside the gene matches: 2. The CDR3 totals 13 residues. Germline CDR1 is SEHNR and CDR2 is FQNEAQ (reference sequence). The CDR3 nucleotides read TGTGCCAGCAGTCGGACAGGGGCCGGGGAGCTGTTTTTT. Protein: CASSRTGAGELFF.

This clone was found a few times. The chain is built from TRBV9 and TRBJ1-1; D is ambiguous. Trimming took off 0 bases at V and 3 bases at J, with 6 bases between the two ends. The CDR3 extends over 13 amino acids. Germline V gene lookup returns CDR1 SGDLS and CDR2 YYNGEE. The CDR3 sequence: CASSVERDTEAFF. Here the CDR3 DNA reads TGTGCCAGCAGCGTAGAAAGGGACACTGAAGCTTTCTTT.

This clone was seen a handful of times. The chain combines TRBV18 with TRBJ2-5; 10 positions match TRBD2. V shed 3 bases, J shed 11 bases, and the junction held 12 bases outside the gene matches. The CDR3 is made up of 15 amino acids. CDR1 and CDR2 (germline): KGHSH, LQKENI. CDR3 sequence: CASSPSSGSPGEQYF. As DNA, the CDR3 is TGTGCCAGCTCACCGTCTAGCGGGAGTCCAGGAGAGCAGTACTTC.

This clone was recorded at least ten times. J is TRBJ2-5 and V is TRBV11-2, with TRBD2 identical over 8 bases. CDR1 and CDR2 from the germline V gene are SGHAT and FQNNGV. Losses at the gene ends were 5 bases for V and 4 bases for J; bases not matched to a gene: 6. This CDR3 has 14 residues. The CDR3 loop reads CASSPILAGETQYF. In nucleotides, the CDR3 is TGTGCCAGCAGCCCCATTCTAGCGGGAGAGACCCAGTACTTC.

J is TRBJ2-5 and V is TRBV7-6; 8 bases agree with TRBD1. The CDR3 contains 14 residues. Germline CDR1 SGHVS, CDR2 FNYEAQ. After removal of 5 bases from V and 2 bases from J, the junction contained 4 bases not matched to a gene. The chain's CDR3 is CASSVDRAQETQYF. The CDR3 DNA reads TGTGCCAGCAGCGTGGACAGGGCTCAAGAGACCCAGTACTTC.

This clone was observed many times. The V gene is TRBV5-1, the J gene TRBJ2-1, with 9 positions matching TRBD1. The CDR3 runs to 13 residues. After removal of 4 bases from V and 6 bases from J, the junction contained 2 bases not matched to a gene. CDR1 and CDR2 (germline): SGHRS, YFSETQ. CDR3 sequence: CASSRGQGNEQFF. In DNA, the CDR3 is TGCGCCAGCAGCCGGGGACAGGGCAATGAGCAGTTCTTC.

The chain uses TRBV28 and TRBJ1-5; TRBD1 matches 7 bases. CDR1 is MDHEN, CDR2 SYDVKM, per germline. This CDR3 is built from 13 residues. The CDR3 DNA reads TGTGTCACCGGGACAGCTAGCAATCAGCCCCAGCATTTT. It codes for CVTGTASNQPQHF.

The chain links TRBV29-1 to TRBJ2-1; 10 bases are a match to TRBD1. CDR1 SQVTM and CDR2 ANQGSEA come from the germline V gene. V was pared by 2 bases and J by 10 bases, with 5 bases of the junction left unmatched. The CDR3 has 13 amino acids. The CDR3 sequence is CSVERDRGVEQFF. The CDR3, as DNA: TGCAGCGTTGAAAGGGACAGGGGAGTCGAGCAGTTCTTC.

The gene calls are TRBV19 and TRBJ1-1, with D perhaps matching TRBD1 (5 bases). The V end lost 7 bases, the J end lost 10 bases, and 19 bases lay between the germline ends. The CDR3 is 13 amino acids. Per germline, CDR1 LNHDA and CDR2 SQIVND (reference sequence). CDR3 nucleotide sequence: TGTGCCAGTAACCCAACCCCGTACGGGGGAGCTTTCTTT. The encoded protein is CASNPTPYGGAFF.

V and J are TRBV7-2 and TRBJ2-3; the D is unclear. The CDR3 is 12 residues long. Trimming removed 5 bases at V and 3 bases at J, with 6 bases between. Germline-derived CDR1 and CDR2 are SGHTA and FQGNSA. CDR3 nucleotides: TGTGCCAGCAGCCGGATAACAGATACGCAGTATTTT. Protein: CASSRITDTQYF.

There are a few counts of this clone. The V call is TRBV10-3, the J call TRBJ2-1; no definite D call. V was cut by 3 bases and J by 5 bases, with 5 bases left in between. Germline loops: CDR1 ENHRY, CDR2 SYGVKD. The CDR3 has 12 amino acids. The CDR3 here is CAISETDNEQFF. CDR3 nucleotides: TGTGCCATCAGTGAAACGGACAATGAGCAGTTCTTC.

The chain joins TRBV19 to TRBJ1-5; D remains unclear. The CDR3 has 14 amino acids. Germline CDR1 and CDR2: LNHDA and SQIVND (reference sequence). Trimming cost V 5 bases and J 3 bases, with 11 bases left between them. The CDR3 DNA follows: TGTGCCAGTAGTCGAGAGGTTTACAATCAGCCCCAGCATTTT. Protein sequence: CASSREVYNQPQHF.

This clone showed up just a few times. The V and J genes are TRBV7-2 and TRBJ1-2; a weak D match, TRBD1 (6 bases). Germline V gene lookup returns CDR1 SGHTA and CDR2 FQGNSA. The V end was cut by 3 bases, the J end by 7 bases, with 15 bases between. CDR3 size: 14 residues. The CDR3 loop is CASSFGGASSGYTF. Here the CDR3 DNA reads TGTGCCAGCAGCTTTGGGGGGGCGTCTTCTGGCTACACCTTC.

This clone was picked up a small number of times. Within the sample, other DNA sequences also encode this same CDR3. The chain links TRBV5-6 to TRBJ2-7, with a tentative D call TRBD1 (6 bases). Deletions cut 3 bases from V and 1 base from J, with 11 bases between. Germline CDR1 reads SGHDT; CDR2 reads YYEEEE. This CDR3 has 14 residues. CDR3 in amino acids: CASSSDRGSYEQYF. Written as DNA, the CDR3 is TGTGCCAGCAGCTCGGACAGAGGTTCCTACGAGCAGTACTTC.

This clone has more than one count but fewer than ten. J is TRBJ2-5 and V is TRBV4-1; maybe TRBD2 (6 bases). The CDR3 covers 15 residues. Germline CDR1 and CDR2: MGHRA and YSYEKL. V lost 6 bases and J lost 2, with 16 bases in between. Written as DNA, the CDR3 is TGCGCCAGCAGTTGGGAGGTTACAGGACAAGAGACCCAGTACTTC. Its protein product is CASSWEVTGQETQYF.